This TCR beta chain was documented in a study of T cell responses to AZD1222 COVID-19 vaccine. For the study at large: Second-dose intervals near 4 or 12 weeks were combined. Findings of the study overall: Baseline seropositives among AZD1222 recipients totaled only five or six. Most donors were white British, females outnumbered males, and clonal diversity was possibly underestimated.

Assay used: immunoSEQ multiplex PCR; TCRdb lists only in-frame clones, some missing. Here the sample spans 90,000 to 150,000 clones, about 90% being singletons. The CDR3 runs 17 residues. V lost 5 bases, J lost 7 bases, and 12 bases stayed unmatched. Looked up from germline, CDR1 is SGHRS and CDR2 is YFSETQ. About this clone itself: Its cognate antigen is unknown.

Sequencing was performed on peripheral blood, taken on day 0 of AZD1222 vaccination. The rearrangement links TRBV5-1 to TRBJ2-7; 16 bases map to TRBD2. The sequence came from an adult in good health. The DNA of the CDR3 is TGCGCCAGCAGTCCCGGGACTAGCGGGAGGGCCACGGAGGAGCAGTACTTC. Protein product: CASSPGTSGRATEEQYF.